This T cell receptor (beta chain) stems from a study of T cell responses to AZD1222 COVID-19 vaccine. Study-level points and caveats: Recipients of two AZD1222 doses showed rising Spike-specific TCR breadth and depth.

This CDR3 comprises 13 residues. The ends were cut back, 5 bases at V and 2 bases at J, with 9 bases in the middle. Germline V CDR1 and CDR2: MNHEY, SMNVEV (reference sequence). With regard to this clone: Its target is unknown.

TCRdb's copy holds only in-frame clones and misses some; the assay was immunoSEQ multiplex PCR. The profile covers some 150,000 clones, with nearly 90% appearing a single time and approximately 5.1% taken by the ten largest. J is TRBJ1-2 and V is TRBV27; maybe TRBD1 (5 bases). The receptor comes from an adult who received the MenACWY meningococcal vaccine as a control. Specimen: peripheral blood, collected 28 days after the second dose of the MenACWY control vaccine. The DNA of the CDR3 is TGTGCCAGCAGTACCAGGGCGAACTATGGCTACACCTTC. This encodes CASSTRANYGYTF.